Shown below are 15 T cell receptor beta chains from a single sample sequenced in a study of blood T cell repertoires in COVID-19. Sequenced by immunoSEQ multiplex PCR; TCRdb stores in-frame clones only, minus some. Here the sample spans around 160,000 clones, roughly 87% being singletons. Sequencing input: PBMCs or T cells enriched from blood (not recorded which). The source is a man aged 50 to 59 who had recovered from COVID-19.

The V call is TRBV7-3, the J call TRBJ1-2; 11 positions agree with TRBD1. The V gene's germline CDR1 is SGHTA and CDR2 FQGTGA. Unmatched junction bases numbered 14, after V lost 3 bases and J lost 8 bases. The CDR3 contains 17 residues. DNA for the CDR3: TGTGCCAGCAGCTTGGACGGGACAGGGGGATCAAAGTCCGGCTACACCTTC. Protein product: CASSLDGTGGSKSGYTF.

The rearrangement joins TRBV7-6 to TRBJ2-5; 7 nucleotides agree with TRBD2. The length of the CDR3 is 15 residues. Germline-derived CDR1 and CDR2 are SGHVS and FNYEAQ. The trim removed 2 bases at V and 1 base at J, leaving 4 bases unmatched. Here the CDR3 reads CASSLIGGGQETQYF. As DNA, the CDR3 is TGTGCCAGCAGCTTAATTGGGGGGGGCCAAGAGACCCAGTACTTC.

The rearrangement joins TRBV3-1 (or the pseudogene TRBV3-2) to TRBJ1-1; 11 bases line up with TRBD1. Germline V CDR1 and CDR2: LGHDT, YNNKEL (reference sequence). This CDR3 is built from 14 residues. Losses at the gene ends were 4 bases for V and 4 bases for J; bases not matched to a gene: 2. The CDR3 here is CASSLGTGGTEAFF. CDR3 DNA sequence: TGTGCCAGCAGCCTAGGGACAGGGGGCACTGAAGCTTTCTTT.

The V gene is TRBV6-5, the J gene TRBJ1-5; D is undetermined. Looked up from germline, CDR1 is MNHEY and CDR2 is SVGAGI. Trimming stripped 7 bases from V and 0 bases from J, with 13 bases between. This CDR3 contains 15 residues. The CDR3: CASKPTKNSNQPQHF. The CDR3 nucleotides read TGTGCCAGCAAACCGACAAAAAATAGCAATCAGCCCCAGCATTTT.

This chain uses TRBV18 with TRBJ2-2; maybe TRBD1 (6 bases). V was trimmed by 6 bases and J by 4 bases, leaving 15 bases between them. This CDR3 contains 15 residues. The germline V gene encodes CDR1 KGHSH and CDR2 LQKENI. DNA for the CDR3: TGTGCCAGCTCCCCCTACAGGGACATCACCGGGGAGCTGTTTTTT. This gives the protein CASSPYRDITGELFF.

V usage is TRBV5-6 and J usage is TRBJ1-6; 7 bases fit TRBD1. This CDR3 is built from 15 residues. V shed 4 bases, J shed 8 bases, and the junction held 9 bases outside the gene matches. Germline lookup yields CDR1 SGHDT and CDR2 YYEEEE. Here the CDR3 DNA reads TGTGCCAGCAGCACCGACAGGGTCACGCATTCACCCCTCCACTTT. Its protein is CASSTDRVTHSPLHF.

This clone was seen only a few times. This chain links TRBV2 with TRBJ2-3; a possible D gene is TRBD1 (5 bases). V gave up 4 bases and J gave up 5 bases, with 10 bases separating them. The CDR3 has 13 amino acids. Germline V CDR1 and CDR2: SNHLY, FYNNEI. This CDR3 reads CASSVGVLDTQYF. In DNA form, the CDR3 reads TGTGCCAGCAGTGTAGGGGTTTTAGATACGCAGTATTTT. Complete variable domain (other parts from reference TRBV2 and TRBJ2-3): EPEVTQTPSHQVTQMGQEVILRCVPISNHLYFYWYRQILGQKVEFLVSFYNNEISEKSEIFDDQFSVERPDGSNFTLKIRSTKLEDSAMYFCASSVGVLDTQYFGPGTRLTVL.

This sequence joins TRBV9 and TRBJ2-3; the D gene is possibly TRBD2 (5 bases). The germline CDR1 and CDR2 sequences are SGDLS and YYNGEE. The CDR3 covers 17 residues. The V gene lost 0 bases and the J gene lost 0 bases, with 14 bases spanning the gap. The CDR3 sequence is CASSVGGLASSTDTQYF. In DNA, the CDR3 is TGTGCCAGCAGCGTAGGCGGACTTGCCTCGAGCACAGATACGCAGTATTTT.

The rearrangement joins TRBV18 to TRBJ1-1; no clear D gene. In germline, CDR1 is KGHSH, CDR2 LQKENI. The CDR3 contains 18 residues. Trimming took 1 base from V and 0 from J, leaving 18 bases between them. The CDR3 region has the DNA TGTGCCAGCTCACCACGGGCTCTGGCAGAGAACATGAACACTGAAGCTTTCTTT. It translates to CASSPRALAENMNTEAFF.

The chain joins TRBV4-1 to TRBJ1-2, with a possible D match to TRBD1 (5 bases). V dropped 2 bases and J dropped 2 bases, with 12 bases sitting between them. The length of the CDR3 is 15 residues. From germline, CDR1 is MGHRA and CDR2 YSYEKL. The CDR3 nucleotides are TGCGCCAGCAGCCAACCAGGGTTTTCGAACTATGGCTACACCTTC. This sequence encodes CASSQPGFSNYGYTF.

This sequence joins TRBV5-4 and TRBJ2-7, with TRBD2 matching over 7 bases. The V gene's germline CDR1 is SGHNT and CDR2 YYREEE (reference sequence). There are 15 residues in the CDR3. With 5 bases clipped from V and 0 bases from J, the junction kept 8 bases outside the gene matches. The CDR3 sequence: CASSMGGGFSYEQYF. The CDR3, as DNA: TGTGCCAGCAGTATGGGGGGAGGGTTCTCCTACGAGCAGTACTTC.

In its sample, this clone was seen once. J is TRBJ2-1 and V is TRBV28; D may be TRBD1 (6 bases). CDR3 length equals 14 residues. Germline V gene data show CDR1 as MDHEN and CDR2 as SYDVKM. V dropped 5 bases and J dropped 7 bases, with 15 bases sitting between them. DNA for the CDR3: TGTGCCAGCAGTGGGGACACCCCTAGTAATGAGCAGTTCTTC. This encodes CASSGDTPSNEQFF.

This rearrangement joins TRBV29-1 to TRBJ1-1, with D possibly TRBD1 on 6 matching bases. Trimming cost V 2 bases and J 1 base, with 8 bases left between them. The CDR3 contains 13 residues. The germline V gene has CDR1 SQVTM and CDR2 ANQGSEA. Here the CDR3 DNA reads TGCAGCGTTGAACGGGGGGCGAACACTGAAGCTTTCTTT. This codes for CSVERGANTEAFF.

The CDR3 here is CASSHGTGLRLGPEQYF. The CDR3 DNA is TGTGCCAGCAGCCATGGGACAGGGTTACGCCTTGGACCGGAGCAGTACTTC. The rearrangement joins TRBV3-1 (or the pseudogene TRBV3-2) to TRBJ2-4; 9 bases line up with TRBD1. Losses at the gene ends were 3 bases for V and 13 bases for J; bases not matched to a gene: 19. The CDR3 is 17 residues long. Germline values: CDR1 LGHDT, CDR2 YNNKEL (reference sequence).

This clone turned up a few times. The gene calls are TRBV9 and TRBJ2-5, with 7 positions matching TRBD2. Germline loops: CDR1 SGDLS, CDR2 YYNGEE. CDR3 size: 13 residues. V lost 2 bases, J lost 3 bases, and 1 base stayed unmatched. CDR3 bases: TGTGCCAGCAGCGTGACTAGCAAAGAGACCCAGTACTTC. It is translated as CASSVTSKETQYF.